One and the same sample provided the 17 T cell receptor beta chains below, sequenced in a study of T cell responses to AZD1222 COVID-19 vaccine. The protocol was immunoSEQ multiplex PCR, while the TCRdb copy is restricted to in-frame clones and leaves out a portion. In the table there are more than 150,000 clones, 85% to 95% of which are singletons. Sequencing used peripheral blood, obtained on day 0 of AZD1222 vaccination. Receptors were obtained from an adult in good health.

This clone was counted a single time. The gene calls are TRBV7-2 and TRBJ2-7; D is possibly TRBD1 (6 bases). V gave up 1 base and J gave up 3 bases, with 16 bases separating them. Germline V gene lookup returns CDR1 SGHTA and CDR2 FQGNSA. The CDR3 spans 16 residues. CDR3 sequence: CASSLGTGQLFYEQYF. CDR3 DNA sequence: TGTGCCAGCAGCTTAGGTACGGGACAACTTTTCTACGAGCAGTACTTC.

The chain joins TRBV6-2 or TRBV6-3 to TRBJ1-5; perhaps TRBD1 as D (5 bases). There are 14 residues in the CDR3. The ends were cut back, 0 bases at V and 4 bases at J, with 7 bases in the middle. The germline gives CDR1 MNHEY, CDR2 SVGEGT. CDR3 sequence: CASSYSEGNQPQHF. The DNA of the CDR3 is TGTGCCAGCAGTTACTCAGAGGGGAATCAGCCCCAGCATTTT.

This chain connects TRBV12-3 or TRBV12-4 to TRBJ1-5; D may be TRBD1 (5 bases). The CDR3 runs 13 residues. The germline V and J ends were trimmed by 5 bases and 7 bases, with 12 bases remaining between them. The CDR3 DNA is TGTGCCAGCAGTCCTTCAGGGTGGCAGCCCCAGCATTTT. Translated: CASSPSGWQPQHF.

This clone was recorded only once. This chain links TRBV9 with TRBJ1-2; D gene unclear. Trimming left V 4 bases short and J 2 bases short, with 12 bases between. Germline V CDR1 and CDR2: SGDLS, YYNGEE. CDR3 size: 14 residues. This chain's CDR3 is CASSPGRQNYGYTF. The CDR3 DNA follows: TGTGCCAGCAGCCCCGGGCGACAAAACTATGGCTACACCTTC.

The CDR3 nucleotides are TGTGCCAGCTCCCCCGGGAGGGAGAGCACTGAAGCTTTCTTT. As protein: CASSPGRESTEAFF. This rearrangement joins TRBV18 to TRBJ1-1; D is undetermined. Germline values: CDR1 KGHSH, CDR2 LQKENI. V was trimmed by 6 bases and J by 4 bases, leaving 15 bases between them. This CDR3 comprises 14 residues. The whole variable domain, remainder taken from reference TRBV18 and TRBJ1-1, is NAGVMQNPRHLVRRRGQEARLRCSPMKGHSHVYWYRQLPEEGLKFMVYLQKENIIDESGMPKERFSAEFPKEGPSILRIQQVVRGDSAAYFCASSPGRESTEAFFGQGTRLTVV.

The rearrangement links TRBV27 to TRBJ1-2, with 12 bases aligning to TRBD1. Germline V lookup: CDR1 MNHEY, CDR2 SMNVEV (reference sequence). The CDR3 covers 18 residues. With 5 bases clipped from V and 2 bases from J, the junction kept 12 bases outside the gene matches. CDR3 DNA: TGTGCCAGCAGTCTCTTAGGGCAGGGACAGGGGGCGAACTATGGCTACACCTTC. Its protein is CASSLLGQGQGANYGYTF.

The CDR3 bases are TGTGCCAGCAGCTTTCACTATAGCAATCAGCCCCAGCATTTT. Residues: CASSFHYSNQPQHF. The gene calls are TRBV7-2 and TRBJ1-5; D not certain. The germline V and J ends were trimmed by 3 bases and 0 bases, with 6 bases remaining between them. The CDR3 spans 14 residues. Germline V gene sequence: CDR1 SGHTA, CDR2 FQGNSA. Together with reference TRBV7-2 and TRBJ1-5, the CDR3 gives the full variable domain: GAGVSQSPSNKVTEKGKDVELRCDPISGHTALYWYRQSLGQGLEFLIYFQGNSAPDKSGLPSDRFSAERTGGSVSTLTIQRTQQEDSAVYLCASSFHYSNQPQHFGDGTRLSIL.

The chain carries TRBV28 and TRBJ2-2; 10 positions match TRBD1. The CDR3 is 16 amino acids. With V trimmed by 6 bases and J by 5 bases, 9 bases remained unmatched. Germline V gene lookup returns CDR1 MDHEN and CDR2 SYDVKM. The CDR3 here is CASSRTGGVSTGELFF. DNA of the CDR3: TGTGCCAGCAGCAGGACAGGGGGTGTTAGTACCGGGGAGCTGTTTTTT.

V usage is TRBV5-5 and J usage is TRBJ1-4; D unresolved. The CDR3 is 14 residues long. Germline CDR1 SGHKS, CDR2 YYEKEE (reference sequence). With 5 bases removed from V and 8 bases from J, the gap between germline ends came to 16 bases. The CDR3 nucleotides read TGTGCCAGCAGTTGGGGATCAGTTGGGGAAAAACTGTTTTTT. Protein product: CASSWGSVGEKLFF.

This chain's CDR3 is CASSSKTGPYEQYV. The DNA for the CDR3 is TGTGCCAGCAGCTCTAAGACAGGACCCTACGAGCAGTACGTC. This chain links TRBV13 with TRBJ2-7; TRBD1 is a possible D gene (6 bases). The germline gives CDR1 PRHDT, CDR2 FYEKMQ (reference sequence). This CDR3 comprises 14 residues. With 4 bases removed from V and 2 bases from J, the gap between germline ends came to 12 bases.

In its sample, this clone was seen a few times. This chain connects TRBV6-2 or TRBV6-3 to TRBJ2-2; the D is unclear. Trimming cost V 6 bases and J 3 bases, with 11 bases left between them. This CDR3 comprises 14 residues. Germline V gene sequence: CDR1 MNHEY, CDR2 SVGEGT. CDR3 DNA: TGTGCCAGCAGCCCCACTTTGGACACCGGGGAGCTGTTTTTT. It translates to CASSPTLDTGELFF.

CDR3 amino acids: CASSLGGGVGNTEAFF. DNA of the CDR3: TGTGCCAGCAGTTTGGGAGGCGGGGTCGGGAACACTGAAGCTTTCTTT. The chain has TRBV28 and TRBJ1-1; unclear D gene. The CDR3 runs 16 residues. V was cut by 3 bases and J by 1 base, with 15 bases left in between. Per the germline V gene, CDR1 is MDHEN and CDR2 is SYDVKM.

The chain links TRBV7-7 to TRBJ1-5, with TRBD1 identical over 8 bases. The CDR3 covers 18 residues. Unmatched junction bases numbered 14, after V lost 5 bases and J lost 2 bases. Germline loops: CDR1 SSHAT, CDR2 FNYEAQ (reference sequence). The CDR3 sequence is CASSRDRGGFMRNQPQHF. The CDR3 bases are TGTGCCAGCAGCCGAGACAGGGGAGGCTTTATGCGCAATCAGCCCCAGCATTTT.

J is TRBJ1-2 and V is TRBV5-3; the match to TRBD1 covers 10 bases. TRBV5-3 is assigned to the ORF class and has an uncertain function. CDR3 size: 16 residues. The J segment lost 0 bases and the V segment lost 2 bases, leaving 4 bases of the junction unmatched. The CDR3 region has the DNA TGTGCCAGAAGCTTCGGACAGGGGGTAGCTAACTATGGCTACACCTTC. Amino acids: CARSFGQGVANYGYTF.

The chain uses TRBV5-4 and TRBJ2-3; D gene unclear. The CDR3 runs to 14 residues. The V end was cut by 4 bases, the J end by 8 bases, with 17 bases between. Germline V CDR1 and CDR2: SGHNT, YYREEE (reference sequence). CDR3 in amino acids: CASSIASGAGTQYF. The CDR3 nucleotides read TGTGCCAGCAGCATTGCCAGTGGAGCAGGTACGCAGTATTTT.

This clone showed up just once. The chain links TRBV24-1 to TRBJ1-4; the D is unclear. The germline gives CDR1 KGHDR, CDR2 SFDVKD. V lost 7 bases, J lost 8 bases, and 16 bases lay in between. The CDR3 runs to 14 residues. DNA for the CDR3: TGTGCCACCAGGTCCAGCAGGAAGGAAGAAAAACTGTTTTTT. It is translated as CATRSSRKEEKLFF.

The gene calls are TRBV3-1 (or the pseudogene TRBV3-2) and TRBJ1-5; no reliable D call. CDR1 is LGHDT and CDR2 is YNNKEL in the germline V gene (reference sequence). This CDR3 region has 15 residues. The ends were cut back, 1 base at V and 0 bases at J, with 7 bases in the middle. CDR3 amino acids: CASSQGGNSNQPQHF. The CDR3 DNA follows: TGTGCCAGCAGCCAAGGAGGTAATAGCAATCAGCCCCAGCATTTT.